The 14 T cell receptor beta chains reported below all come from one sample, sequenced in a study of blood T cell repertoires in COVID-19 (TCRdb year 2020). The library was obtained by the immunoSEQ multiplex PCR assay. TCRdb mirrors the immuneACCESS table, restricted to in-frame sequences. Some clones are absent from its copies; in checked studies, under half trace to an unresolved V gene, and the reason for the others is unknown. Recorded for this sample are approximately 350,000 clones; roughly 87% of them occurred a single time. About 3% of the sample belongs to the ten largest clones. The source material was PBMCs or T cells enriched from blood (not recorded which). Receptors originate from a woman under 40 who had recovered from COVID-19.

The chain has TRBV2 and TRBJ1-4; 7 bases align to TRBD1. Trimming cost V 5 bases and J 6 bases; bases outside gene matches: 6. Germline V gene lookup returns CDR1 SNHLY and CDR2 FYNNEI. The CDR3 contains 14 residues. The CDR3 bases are TGTGCCAGCAGTCTTGACAGGGTGGATGAAAAACTGTTTTTT. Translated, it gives CASSLDRVDEKLFF.

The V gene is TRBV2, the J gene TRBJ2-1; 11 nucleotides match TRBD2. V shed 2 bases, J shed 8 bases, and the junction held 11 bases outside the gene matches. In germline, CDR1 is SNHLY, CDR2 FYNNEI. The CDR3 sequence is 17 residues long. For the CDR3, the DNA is TGTGCCAGCAGTGAACATCGACTAGCGGGGACTTTCGATGAGCAGTTCTTC. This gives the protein CASSEHRLAGTFDEQFF.

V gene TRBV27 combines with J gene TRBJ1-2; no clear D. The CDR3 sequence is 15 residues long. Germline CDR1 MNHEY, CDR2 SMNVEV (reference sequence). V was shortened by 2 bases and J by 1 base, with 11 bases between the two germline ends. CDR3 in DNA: TGTGCCAGCAGTTTAACCCCAGAAATTAACTATGGCTACACCTTC. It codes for CASSLTPEINYGYTF.

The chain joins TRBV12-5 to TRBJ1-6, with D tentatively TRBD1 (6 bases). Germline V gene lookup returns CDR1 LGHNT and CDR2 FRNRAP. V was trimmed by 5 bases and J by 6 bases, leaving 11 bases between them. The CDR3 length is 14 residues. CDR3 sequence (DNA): TGTGCTAGTGGTACCCGGGACACTAATTCACCCCTCCACTTT. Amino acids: CASGTRDTNSPLHF.

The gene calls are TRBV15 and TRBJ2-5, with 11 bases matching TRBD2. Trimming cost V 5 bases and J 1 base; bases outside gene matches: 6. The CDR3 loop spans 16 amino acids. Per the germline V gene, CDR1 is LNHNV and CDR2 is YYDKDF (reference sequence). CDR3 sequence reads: CATSFGTSGFQETQYF. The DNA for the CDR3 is TGTGCCACCAGCTTCGGGACTAGCGGATTCCAAGAGACCCAGTACTTC.

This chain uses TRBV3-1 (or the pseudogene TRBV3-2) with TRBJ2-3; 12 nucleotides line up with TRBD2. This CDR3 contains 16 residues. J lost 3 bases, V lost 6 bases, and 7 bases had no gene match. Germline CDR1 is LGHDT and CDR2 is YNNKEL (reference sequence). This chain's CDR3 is CASRQLAGGGTDTQYF. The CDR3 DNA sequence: TGTGCCAGCAGACAACTAGCGGGGGGTGGTACAGATACGCAGTATTTT.

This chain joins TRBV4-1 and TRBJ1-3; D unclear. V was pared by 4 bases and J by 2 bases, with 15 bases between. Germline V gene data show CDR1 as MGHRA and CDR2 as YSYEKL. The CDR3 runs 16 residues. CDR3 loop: CASSPQAGNPGNTIYF. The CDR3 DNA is TGCGCCAGCAGCCCCCAAGCGGGGAACCCTGGAAACACCATATATTTT.

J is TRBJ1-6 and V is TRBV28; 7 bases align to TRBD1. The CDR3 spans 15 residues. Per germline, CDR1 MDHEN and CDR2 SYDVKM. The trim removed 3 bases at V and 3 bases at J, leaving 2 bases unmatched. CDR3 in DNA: TGTGCCAGCAGTTTTGGACAGGTCTATAATTCACCCCTCCACTTT. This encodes CASSFGQVYNSPLHF.

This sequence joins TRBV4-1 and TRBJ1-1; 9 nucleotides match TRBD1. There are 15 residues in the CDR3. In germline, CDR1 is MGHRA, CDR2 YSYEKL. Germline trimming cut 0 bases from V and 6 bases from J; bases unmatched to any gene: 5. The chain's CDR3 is CASSQDGGTGSEAFF. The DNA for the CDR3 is TGCGCCAGCAGCCAAGATGGTGGGACAGGGTCTGAAGCTTTCTTT.

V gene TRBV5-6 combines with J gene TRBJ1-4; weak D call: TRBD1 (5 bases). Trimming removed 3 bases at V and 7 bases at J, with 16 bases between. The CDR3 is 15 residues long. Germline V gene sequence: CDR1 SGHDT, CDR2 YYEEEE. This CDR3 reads CASSSRQGSGEKLFF. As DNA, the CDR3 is TGTGCCAGCAGCTCGCGGCAGGGTTCGGGTGAAAAACTGTTTTTT.

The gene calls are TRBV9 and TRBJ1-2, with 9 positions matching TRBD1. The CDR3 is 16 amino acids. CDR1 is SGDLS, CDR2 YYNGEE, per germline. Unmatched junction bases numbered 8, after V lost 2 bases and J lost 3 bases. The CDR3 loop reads CASSVRTGGEDYGYTF. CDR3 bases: TGTGCCAGCAGCGTGAGAACAGGGGGCGAGGACTATGGCTACACCTTC.

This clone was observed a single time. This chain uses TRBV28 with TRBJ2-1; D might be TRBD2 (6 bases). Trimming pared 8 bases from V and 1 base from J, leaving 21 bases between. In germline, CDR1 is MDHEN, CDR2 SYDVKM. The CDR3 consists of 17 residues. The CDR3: CASGEGLRGPSYNEQFF. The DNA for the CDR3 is TGTGCCAGCGGAGAGGGACTCCGGGGCCCATCCTACAATGAGCAGTTCTTC.

Written as DNA, the CDR3 is TGTGCCAGCAGTTATGGACTAGCCGAGCGGTTGAATGAGCAGTTCTTC. Protein product: CASSYGLAERLNEQFF. The chain couples TRBV6-5 to TRBJ2-1; 8 bases match TRBD2. This CDR3 is 16 amino acids long. The V segment lost 3 bases and the J segment 7 bases; nucleotides outside the gene matches: 11. Germline V CDR1 and CDR2: MNHEY, SVGAGI.

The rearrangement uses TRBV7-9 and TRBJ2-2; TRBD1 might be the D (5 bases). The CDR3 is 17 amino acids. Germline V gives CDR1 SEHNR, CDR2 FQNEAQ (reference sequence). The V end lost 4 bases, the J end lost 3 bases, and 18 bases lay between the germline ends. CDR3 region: CASSSDPQETDTGELFF. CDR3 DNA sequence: TGTGCCAGCAGCTCAGACCCACAGGAGACTGACACCGGGGAGCTGTTTTTT.